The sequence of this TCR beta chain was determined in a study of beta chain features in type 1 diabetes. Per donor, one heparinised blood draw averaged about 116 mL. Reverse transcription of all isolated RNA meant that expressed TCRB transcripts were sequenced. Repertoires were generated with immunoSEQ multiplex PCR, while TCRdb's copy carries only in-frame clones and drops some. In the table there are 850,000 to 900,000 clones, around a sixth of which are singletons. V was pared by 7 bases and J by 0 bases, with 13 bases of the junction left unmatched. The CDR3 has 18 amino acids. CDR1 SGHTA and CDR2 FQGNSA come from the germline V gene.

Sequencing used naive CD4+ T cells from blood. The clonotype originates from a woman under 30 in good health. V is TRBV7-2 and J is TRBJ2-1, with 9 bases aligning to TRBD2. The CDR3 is CASTLGLAREGSYNEQFF. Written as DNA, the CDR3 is TGTGCCAGCACCTTGGGGCTAGCGCGGGAGGGCTCCTACAATGAGCAGTTCTTC.